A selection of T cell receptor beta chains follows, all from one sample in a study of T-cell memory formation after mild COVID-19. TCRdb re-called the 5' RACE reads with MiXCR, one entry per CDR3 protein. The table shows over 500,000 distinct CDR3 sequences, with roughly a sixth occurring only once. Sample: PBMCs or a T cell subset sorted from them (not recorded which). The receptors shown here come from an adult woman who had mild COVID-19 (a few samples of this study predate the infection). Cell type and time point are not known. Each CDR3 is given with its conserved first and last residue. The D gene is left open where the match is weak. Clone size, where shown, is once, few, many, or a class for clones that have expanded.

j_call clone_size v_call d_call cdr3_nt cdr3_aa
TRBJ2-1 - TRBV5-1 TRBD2 TGCGCCAGCAGCTTGGCCGGGACTAGCGGACTAAATGAGCAGTTCTTC CASSLAGTSGLNEQFF
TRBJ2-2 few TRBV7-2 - TGTGCCAGCAGCTTAATTCGCAAGATAATGAGCACCGGGGAGCTGTTTTTT CASSLIRKIMSTGELFF
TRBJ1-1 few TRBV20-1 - TGCAGTGCTCCGGACAGAACCCTCGGTTTCTTT CSAPDRTLGFF
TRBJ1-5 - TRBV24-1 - TGTGCCACTGGGGGATACAATCAGCCCCAGCATTTT CATGGYNQPQHF
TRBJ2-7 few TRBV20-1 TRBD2 TGCAGTGCTAGGACTAGCAGCTCCTACGAGCAGTACTTC CSARTSSSYEQYF
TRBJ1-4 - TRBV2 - TGTGCCATCCGGGACCTTCAAGTTGCAACTAATGAAAAACTGTTTTTT CAIRDLQVATNEKLFF
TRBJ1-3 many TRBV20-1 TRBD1 TGCAGTCTATTGGGCTGGGACAGGGATATGGGTGGAAACACCATATATTTT CSLLGWDRDMGGNTIYF
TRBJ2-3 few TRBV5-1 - TGCGCCAGCAGCCTTGGCCTTGGTAGCGGAGCACCCACAGATACGCAGTATTTT CASSLGLGSGAPTDTQYF
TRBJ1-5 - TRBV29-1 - TGCAGCGTTGCGGGGGGGGACGGCAATCAGCCCCAGCATTTT CSVAGGDGNQPQHF
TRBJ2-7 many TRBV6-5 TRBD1 TGTGCGGCGGGACAGGGTTACGAGCAGTACTTC CAAGQGYEQYF
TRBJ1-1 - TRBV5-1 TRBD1 TGCGCCAGCAGCTTGGAGGTACAGGGGGCTACTGAAGCTTTCTTT CASSLEVQGATEAFF
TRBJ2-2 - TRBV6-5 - TGTGCCAGCAGTTTACAGGTGGAGGGGACCGGGGAGCTGTTTTTT CASSLQVEGTGELFF
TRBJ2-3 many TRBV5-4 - TGTGCCAGCAGGACCGGGGGCCAGACGACAGATACGCAGTATTTT CASRTGGQTTDTQYF
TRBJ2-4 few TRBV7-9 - TGTGCCAGCAGCTCCGGCGTCCCGATTCAGTACTTC CASSSGVPIQYF
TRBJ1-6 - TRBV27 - TGTGCCAGCAGTTTAGATCAGGGAACAAATTCACCCCTCCACTTT CASSLDQGTNSPLHF
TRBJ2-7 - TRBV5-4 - TGTGCCAGCAGCTTCAGACATTGGACTCCTACTAGCTCCTACGAGCAGTACTTC CASSFRHWTPTSSYEQYF
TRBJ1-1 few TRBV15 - TGTGCCACCAGCAGAGAAGGCCTCCTGGAGACTGAAGCTTTCTTT CATSREGLLETEAFF
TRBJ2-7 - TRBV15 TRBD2 TGTGCCACCAGCAGAGATGGAGAACCAGCGGGGACCTACGAGCAGTACTTC CATSRDGEPAGTYEQYF
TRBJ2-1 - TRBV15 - TGTGCCACCAGCAGAGGACCGAATGAGCAGTTCTTC CATSRGPNEQFF
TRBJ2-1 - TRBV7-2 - TGTGCCAGCAGCCTCCCCATCGAGCAGTTCTTC CASSLPIEQFF
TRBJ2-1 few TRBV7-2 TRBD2 TGTGCCAGCAGCTTAGTTACAGGCGGGAGAGGATATGAGCAGTTCTTC CASSLVTGGRGYEQFF
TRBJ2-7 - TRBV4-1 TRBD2 TGCGCCAGCAGCCAAGAGACTAGCGGGGACCTTTACGAGCAGTACTTC CASSQETSGDLYEQYF
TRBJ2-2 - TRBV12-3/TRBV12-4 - TGTGCCAGCAGTTTTGGCTACCGGAACACCGGGGAGCTGTTTTTT CASSFGYRNTGELFF
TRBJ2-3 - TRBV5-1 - TGCGCCAGCAGCGCGGGTCAGGGGTTGGAGGATACGCAGTATTTT CASSAGQGLEDTQYF
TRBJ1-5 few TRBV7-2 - TGTGCCAGCAGCTTAGTCGCGGGATGGGAGCCCCAGCATTTT CASSLVAGWEPQHF
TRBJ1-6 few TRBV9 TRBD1 TGTGCCAGCAGCGTAAGCCCCCGCGGAGGGGGCGCGAGGGTTAATTCACCCCTCCACTTT CASSVSPRGGGARVNSPLHF
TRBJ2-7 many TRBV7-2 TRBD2 TGTGCCAGCAGCTTACGTCGGGGGGTGTCCTACGAGCAGTACTTC CASSLRRGVSYEQYF
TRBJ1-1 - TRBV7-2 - TGTGCCAGCAGTTATCAAGGGGGAGCGAACACTGAAGCTTTCTTT CASSYQGGANTEAFF
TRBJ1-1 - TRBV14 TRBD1 TGTGCCAGCAGCCAAGCAGGGGGGCCCTGGGAAGCTTTCTTT CASSQAGGPWEAFF
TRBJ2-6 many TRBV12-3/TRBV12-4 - TGTGCCAGCAGTCCCCCCTCCTCTGGGGCCAACGTCCTGACTTTC CASSPPSSGANVLTF
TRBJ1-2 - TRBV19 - TGTGCCAGTAGTATCTTAGGAGGGGTCAACTATGGCTACACCTTC CASSILGGVNYGYTF
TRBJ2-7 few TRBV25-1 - TGTGCCAGCAGTGATAGGGTAACTACGAAGCACTTC CASSDRVTTKHF
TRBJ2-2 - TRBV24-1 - TGTGCCACCAGTGACCATGACGGACCGAACACCGGGGAGCTGTTTTTT CATSDHDGPNTGELFF
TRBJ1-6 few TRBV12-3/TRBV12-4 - TGTGCCAGCAGGGGGAGCTCCTATAATTCACCCCTCCACTTT CASRGSSYNSPLHF
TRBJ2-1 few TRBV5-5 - TGTGCCAGCAGCTTGGGTACTGATGAGCAGTTCTTC CASSLGTDEQFF
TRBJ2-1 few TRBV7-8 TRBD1 TGTGCCAGCAGCTTAGGTGCACAGGGGCCAAGCAACTCCTACAATGAGCAGTTCTTC CASSLGAQGPSNSYNEQFF
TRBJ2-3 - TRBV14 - TGTGCCAGCAGCCAAGGATGGGAAGGAGATACGCAGTATTTT CASSQGWEGDTQYF
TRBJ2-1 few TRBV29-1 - TGCAGCGTTGCAATATCCGGAGTTGGCTACAATGAGCAGTTCTTC CSVAISGVGYNEQFF
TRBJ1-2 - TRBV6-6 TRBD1 TGTGCCAGCAGCCCGTGGACAGGGGGTGGCTACACCTTC CASSPWTGGGYTF
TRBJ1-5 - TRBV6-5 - TGTGCCAGCAGTAAAGACAGGTTTAGCAATCAGCCCCAGCATTTT CASSKDRFSNQPQHF
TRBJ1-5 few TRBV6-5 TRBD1 TGTGCCAGCACTCCCCTGTACGGGACAGGGAATCAGCCCCAGCATTTT CASTPLYGTGNQPQHF
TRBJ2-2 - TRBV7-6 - TGTGCCAGCACCAAAACCCCGGTCTCCGGGGAGCTGTTTTTT CASTKTPVSGELFF
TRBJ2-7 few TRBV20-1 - TGCAGTGCCAAGACTGAAGGCTACGAGCAGTACTTC CSAKTEGYEQYF
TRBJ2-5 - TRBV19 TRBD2 TGTGCCAGTAGTGGACTAGCGGGAGGAGGAGAGACCCAGTACTTC CASSGLAGGGETQYF
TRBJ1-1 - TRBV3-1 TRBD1 TGTGCCAGCAGCCAAGAGGGTTGGGACAGTGCTGAAGCTTTCTTT CASSQEGWDSAEAFF
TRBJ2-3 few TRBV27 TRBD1 TGTGCCAGCAGTTTATTAGGGACAGGGGTCGCAGATACGCAGTATTTT CASSLLGTGVADTQYF
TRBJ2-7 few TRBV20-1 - TGCAGTGCTAGAGATGGGACCTACGAGCAGTACTTC CSARDGTYEQYF
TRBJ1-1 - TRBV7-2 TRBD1 TGTGCCAGCAGCCTACGACAGGGTCCCACTGAAGCTTTCTTT CASSLRQGPTEAFF
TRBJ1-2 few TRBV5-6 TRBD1 TGTGCCAGCAGCTTGGGGATACAGGGGAACGGCTACACCTTC CASSLGIQGNGYTF
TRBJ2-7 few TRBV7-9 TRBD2 TGTGCCAGTACTGGGCCTAGCGGGAGCTCCGACGAGCAGTACTTC CASTGPSGSSDEQYF
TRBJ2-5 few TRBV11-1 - TGTGCCAGCAGCTCATACCCGAGGAGAAGTGCAGGAGAATTATGGACCCAGTACTTC CASSSYPRRSAGELWTQYF
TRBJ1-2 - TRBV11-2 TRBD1 TGTGCCAGCAGCTTAGGGACAGGCGGAACCTATGGCTACACCTTC CASSLGTGGTYGYTF
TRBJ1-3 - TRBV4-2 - TGTGCCAGCAGCCAAATGTCGGGAGGGGCGCGGGGAAACACCATATATTTT CASSQMSGGARGNTIYF
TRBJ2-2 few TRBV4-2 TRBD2 TGTGCCAGCAGCCTGCGGGAGGACACCGGGGAGCTGTTTTTT CASSLREDTGELFF
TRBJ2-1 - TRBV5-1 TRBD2 TGCGCCAGCAGCTTGGAATTCATTAACTTAGCGGGGGGGTTCTACAATGAGCAGTTCTTC CASSLEFINLAGGFYNEQFF
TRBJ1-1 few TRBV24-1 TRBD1 TGTGCCACCAGTGACCCGGGACAGGGCGTCACTGAAGCTTTCTTT CATSDPGQGVTEAFF
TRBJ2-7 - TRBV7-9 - TGTGCCAGCAGCTTAGGATTTGCCTACGAGCAGTACTTC CASSLGFAYEQYF